This T cell receptor (beta chain) was profiled in a study of blood T cell repertoires in COVID-19. Study as a whole: The United States, Italy and Spain provided the acute and convalescent COVID-19 samples. PBMCs, B-cell-depleted T cells, or T cells provided the cDNA or gDNA that made up the material.

The authors' processing: Using reference gene primer amplification, nucleated cell counts were estimated. Profiled with immunoSEQ multiplex PCR; TCRdb holds only in-frame clones, not every one. The D gene and trimming were derived from the DNA, and the V and J assignments and clone size from that table. In the table there are around 100,000 clones, over 75% of which are singletons. This TCR was sampled from a human donor in a cohort sampled during active or convalescent COVID-19. The specimen was peripheral blood.

In DNA, the CDR3 is TGTGCCAGCAGTGGCTATTGGGGGCTAGGAAACACCATATATTTT. Translating gives CASSGYWGLGNTIYF. The chain uses TRBV2 and TRBJ1-3; possible D gene TRBD1, 6 bases. CDR1 is SNHLY and CDR2 is FYNNEI in the germline V gene. Trimming took off 4 bases at V and 4 bases at J, with 14 bases between the two ends. This CDR3 contains 15 residues.